This T cell receptor (beta chain) stems from a study of Graves' ophthalmopathy and Graves' hyperthyroidism (dated by TCRdb to 2016 to 2019). About the investigation overall: Peripheral blood samples were taken at the time of initial diagnosis, before any treatment was given. A discovery set of 95 to 100 patients (43 ophthalmopathy, 55 to 60 stable hyperthyroidism) was enrolled to explore V-J signatures distinguishing ophthalmopathy from hyperthyroidism. The study used signatures of the TCR beta repertoire to tell Graves' ophthalmopathy apart from Graves' hyperthyroidism and to predict which patients would progress to ophthalmopathy. In five to seven hyperthyroidism patients, T-cell repertoires of thyroid tissue and blood were compared. Once sampling was done, hyperthyroidism patients were given methimazole at a starting dose of 30 mg daily, while ophthalmopathy patients were given high-dose intravenous methylprednisolone. An independent validation cohort comprised 18 hyperthyroidism patients and over 15 patients who later progressed from hyperthyroidism to ophthalmopathy. In total, 135 blood samples were TCR-sequenced: roughly 45 ophthalmopathy, about 75 hyperthyroidism and approximately 17 hyperthyroidism-to-ophthalmopathy patients.

Patients with ophthalmopathy had moderately to severely active disease, with a Clinical Activity Score of 3 or more, a NOSPECS grade of 4 or more, and a disease duration of less than 3 months. Anyone with other autoimmune diseases, uncontrolled infections, pregnancy or lactation was excluded from the study. Diagnosis relied on clinical symptoms, serum thyroxine, TRAb, thyroid ultrasound and orbital computed tomography. Ficoll-Paque density gradient centrifugation was used to isolate PBMCs from approximately 10 ml of fresh peripheral blood. Trizol reagent was used to extract the total RNA, and its quality was then checked on an Agilent 2100 Bioanalyzer. For repertoire sequencing, TCR beta CDR3 regions were amplified from RNA transcripts. HTBI primers and the Qiagen OneStep RT-PCR kit were used in a first-round RT-PCR, which was followed by a second-round multiplex PCR, size selection and purification. The libraries underwent paired-end sequencing with 100 bp reads on an Illumina HiSeq2000. In the original analysis: SOAPnuke was used for read processing, and reads with adapters, uncalled bases, a mean Phred below 15, or no exact constant-primer or identifier match were discarded. COPE v1.2.5 was used to merge the high-quality paired reads. Each unique nucleotide sequence was defined as a clonotype, and clonotypes were aligned to IMGT TRB V, D and J references with MiTCR v1.1. The analysis was limited to V-J combinations with a frequency above 0.0001, which together covered 99% to 99.2% of the repertoires. A TCR clonal expansion and chaos score per V-J combination was defined as the ratio of F50 clonal expansion to chaos observed in the TCRdist matrix. Features were reduced by Welch's t-statistics and random forest to over ten V-J combinations, which fed a naive Bayes classifier. Thyroid-blood repertoire similarity was quantified with the Morisita-Horn index. TCRdb reworked the public reads: Q25 trimming with fastp, MiXCR clone assembly, productive beta chains retained. Identical CDR3 protein sequences are pooled into one entry, listed with their most common genes and DNA. It is TCRdb's table, rather than the study itself, that gives the V and J calls and clone size. The sample yields around 670,000 distinct CDR3 sequences; approximately 40% were counted once. Together, the top ten hold 44% of the sample.

As concerns this clonotype: Its antigen is currently not known. Per-base quality was not reported, and no clone a single base away is much larger than it.

Study-wide conclusions, independent of this receptor: Most of the expanded thyroid clonotypes with a frequency above 0.001 were also detected in blood, and it was suggested that the thyroid immune response may be reflected by blood repertoires. Ophthalmopathy was separated from stable hyperthyroidism by the 13-signature model with roughly 90% sensitivity and around 81% specificity in cross-validation and with 80%/75% in the test set. In validation, the model predicted ophthalmopathy progression with 70.59% sensitivity and approximately 75% specificity; some 13 predicted patients were CT-confirmed with GO in a median of approximately six months. No statistical method was used to predetermine the sample size, and group allocation was not hidden from the investigators.

The V end gives up 5 bases and the J end 7 bases, leaving 7 bases in the junction not matched to a gene. The CDR3 measures 13 amino acids from cysteine to phenylalanine. Just the 39-base CDR3 DNA is kept, in frame starting at base 1. CDR1 and CDR2, per the germline V gene, are MGHDK and SYGVNS. Input material: peripheral blood. This receptor was identified in an adult man with Graves' ophthalmopathy. This chain is built from TRBV25-1 and TRBJ2-5, with 7 bases aligning to TRBD2. The CDR3 reads CASSRGGSGTQYF. The bases read TGTGCCAGCAGTCGCGGCGGGAGCGGGACCCAGTACTTC.